The 32 T cell receptor beta chains below were found in one sample sequenced in a study of CD8 T cells in Susac syndrome (dated by TCRdb to the late 2010s). Library construction relied on the immunoSEQ multiplex PCR assay. RNA was extracted using the RNeasy kit, and about 0.5 to 1 ug of the RNA was reverse transcribed with random hexamers. The public reads were quality trimmed at Q25 with fastp and then assembled into clones with MiXCR by TCRdb, keeping productive beta chains. Rows with one shared CDR3 protein collapse into an entry with the most common genes and DNA. For this sample there are approximately 200,000 distinct CDR3 sequences; around 95% appear just once. Jointly, the top ten make up approximately 0.1% of the sample. The sequencing sample was made of CD4+ T cells from PBMCs. These receptors originate from a human donor with multiple sclerosis.

The sample holds one count of this clonotype. The chain is built from TRBV3-1 and TRBJ2-2; D is undetermined. The CDR3 is 14 residues long. The germline V gene has CDR1 LGHDT and CDR2 YNNKEL (reference sequence). The V gene lost 4 bases and the J gene lost 4 bases, with 10 bases spanning the gap. CDR3 coding DNA: TGTGCCAGCAGCCGACCATTCCGCACCGGGGAGCTGTTTTTT. Its protein product is CASSRPFRTGELFF.

The chain joins TRBV9 to TRBJ2-3, with D unclear. V was trimmed by 0 bases and J by 0 bases, leaving 8 bases between them. This CDR3 region has 15 residues. Germline V gene data show CDR1 as SGDLS and CDR2 as YYNGEE. The CDR3: CASSVGFTSTDTQYF. CDR3 DNA sequence: TGTGCCAGCAGCGTAGGGTTCACTAGCACAGATACGCAGTATTTT.

The chain uses TRBV28 and TRBJ1-2; perhaps TRBD1 as D (5 bases). Germline V gives CDR1 MDHEN, CDR2 SYDVKM. Trimming cost V 3 bases and J 13 bases, with 15 bases left between them. The CDR3 sequence is 12 residues long. CDR3 DNA sequence: TGTGCCAGCAGTTTTTTGCGGGACCCTGGCACCTTC. Translation: CASSFLRDPGTF.

This clonotype was seen a single time. This rearrangement joins TRBV29-1 to TRBJ1-2, with a tentative D call TRBD1 (5 bases). CDR1 is SQVTM and CDR2 is ANQGSEA in the germline V gene. The V end lost 3 bases, the J end lost 8 bases, and 13 bases lay between the germline ends. The CDR3 sequence is 12 residues long. CDR3: CSVEKGQGGYTF. The DNA of the CDR3 is TGCAGCGTTGAGAAGGGGCAGGGAGGCTACACCTTC.

This clonotype was picked up one time. The V and J genes are TRBV2 and TRBJ1-3, with TRBD1 as a possible D gene (6 bases). Deletions cut 10 bases from V and 0 bases from J, with 22 bases between. Germline CDR1 is SNHLY and CDR2 is FYNNEI. CDR3 size: 17 residues. CDR3 sequence (DNA): TGTGCCATGTCGTATCAGGGGTCTACAGACTCTGGAAACACCATATATTTT. It specifies CAMSYQGSTDSGNTIYF. The full variable domain, its missing parts supplied by reference TRBV2 and TRBJ1-3, is EPEVTQTPSHQVTQMGQEVILRCVPISNHLYFYWYRQILGQKVEFLVSFYNNEISEKSEIFDDQFSVERPDGSNFTLKIRSTKLEDSAMYFCAMSYQGSTDSGNTIYFGEGSWLTVV.

The gene calls are TRBV7-9 and TRBJ2-3; D is perhaps TRBD1 (5 bases). The germline CDR1 and CDR2 sequences are SEHNR and FQNEAQ (reference sequence). The V end was cut by 3 bases, the J end by 0 bases, with 7 bases between. This CDR3 region has 14 residues. The CDR3 DNA reads TGTGCCAGCAGCTTGCAGGGTAGCACAGATACGCAGTATTTT. Residues: CASSLQGSTDTQYF.

The gene calls are TRBV6-2 or TRBV6-3 and TRBJ2-7, with D unresolved. V dropped 8 bases and J dropped 3 bases, with 8 bases sitting between them. The CDR3 has 11 amino acids. From germline, CDR1 is MNHEY and CDR2 SVGEGT. CDR3 region: CASRNVYEQYF. Written as DNA, the CDR3 is TGTGCCAGCCGGAACGTCTACGAGCAGTACTTC.

The rearrangement uses TRBV3-1 and TRBJ2-1; D unresolved. The ends were cut back, 4 bases at V and 9 bases at J, with 7 bases in the middle. The CDR3 is 11 amino acids. Per germline, CDR1 LGHDT and CDR2 YNNKEL (reference sequence). The CDR3 bases are TGTGCCAGCAGCCTGATGAGTGAGCAGTTCTTC. It translates to CASSLMSEQFF.

In this sample, this clonotype turned up once. The chain has TRBV30 and TRBJ1-5, with D hard to call. Looked up from germline, CDR1 is GTSNPN and CDR2 is SVGIG (reference sequence). The CDR3 loop spans 13 amino acids. Deletions cut 0 bases from V and 4 bases from J, with 7 bases between. CDR3 coding DNA: TGTGCCTGGAGTGTACCTCGGAATCAGCCCCAGCATTTT. This gives the protein CAWSVPRNQPQHF.

The rearrangement links TRBV7-9 to TRBJ2-7, with D perhaps assigned TRBD1 or TRBD2 (5 bases each). There are 14 residues in the CDR3. The germline V and J ends were trimmed by 4 bases and 5 bases, with 15 bases remaining between them. Germline values: CDR1 SEHNR, CDR2 FQNEAQ (reference sequence). The CDR3 loop reads CASSSGRGSDEQYF. DNA of the CDR3: TGTGCCAGCAGCTCGGGACGGGGCTCAGACGAGCAGTACTTC. The complete variable domain, with remaining parts taken from reference TRBV7-9 and TRBJ2-7, reads DTGVSQNPRHKITKRGQNVTFRCDPISEHNRLYWYRQTLGQGPEFLTYFQNEAQLEKSRLLSDRFSAERPKGSFSTLEIQRTEQGDSAMYLCASSSGRGSDEQYFGPGTRLTVT.

In its sample, this clonotype was seen once. V usage is TRBV28 and J usage is TRBJ2-7, with no clear D. Between the trimmed V and J ends, which lost 8 bases and 5 bases, there was a span of 13 bases. The CDR3 contains 12 residues. Germline lookup yields CDR1 MDHEN and CDR2 SYDVKM. CDR3 residues: CASGVGYHEQYF. The DNA of the CDR3 is TGTGCCAGCGGGGTGGGGTACCACGAGCAGTACTTC. The entire variable domain, with the rest obtained from reference TRBV28 and TRBJ2-7, is as follows: DVKVTQSSRYLVKRTGEKVFLECVQDMDHENMFWYRQDPGLGLRLIYFSYDVKMKEKGDIPEGYSVSREKKERFSLILESASTNQTSMYLCASGVGYHEQYFGPGTRLTVT.

The chain employs TRBV30 and TRBJ2-7; no clear D gene. In germline, CDR1 is GTSNPN, CDR2 SVGIG (reference sequence). CDR3 size: 13 residues. Trimming left V 0 bases short and J 4 bases short, with 10 bases between. The CDR3 sequence is CAWSVSPAYEQYF. The CDR3 nucleotides read TGTGCCTGGAGTGTATCCCCCGCTTACGAGCAGTACTTC.

This clonotype showed up just a few times. This chain uses TRBV12-3 or TRBV12-4 with TRBJ2-7, with a tentative D call TRBD1 (7 bases). Trimming removed 8 bases at V and 4 bases at J, with 18 bases between. There are 14 residues in the CDR3. CDR3 residues: CASRHDREEYEQYF. CDR3 coding DNA: TGTGCCAGCCGACATGACAGGGAGGAGTACGAGCAGTACTTC.

The V gene is TRBV5-1, the J gene TRBJ1-2; no clear D. The CDR3 spans 13 residues. Germline V gene sequence: CDR1 SGHRS, CDR2 YFSETQ. V dropped 1 base and J dropped 5 bases, with 9 bases sitting between them. The CDR3 here is CASSLSYLYGYTF. The DNA for the CDR3 is TGCGCCAGCAGCTTGTCTTATCTATATGGCTACACCTTC. Complete variable domain (other parts from reference TRBV5-1 and TRBJ1-2): KAGVTQTPRYLIKTRGQQVTLSCSPISGHRSVSWYQQTPGQGLQFLFEYFSETQRNKGNFPGRFSGRQFSNSRSEMNVSTLELGDSALYLCASSLSYLYGYTFGSGTRLTVV.

The chain couples TRBV12-3 or TRBV12-4 to TRBJ1-2; 9 bases fit TRBD1. After removal of 5 bases from V and 8 bases from J, the junction contained 12 bases not matched to a gene. This CDR3 contains 15 residues. In nucleotides, the CDR3 is TGTGCCAGCAGTCAGATCACAGGGGGCGCGTCAGGCTACACCTTC. This encodes CASSQITGGASGYTF.

The genes are TRBV6-2 or TRBV6-3 and TRBJ2-1; 14 bases align to TRBD2. The CDR3 runs to 19 residues. J gave up 8 bases and V 0 bases, and 12 bases lay outside the gene matches. Germline V lookup: CDR1 MNHEY, CDR2 SVGEGT. The CDR3 loop is CASSYSQRPGLAGVDEQFF. The DNA of the CDR3 is TGTGCCAGCAGTTACTCGCAGCGTCCGGGACTAGCGGGGGTCGATGAGCAGTTCTTC.

This rearrangement joins TRBV27 to TRBJ1-5; 7 nucleotides agree with TRBD1. The V segment lost 7 bases and the J segment 4 bases; nucleotides outside the gene matches: 7. Germline values: CDR1 MNHEY, CDR2 SMNVEV (reference sequence). The CDR3 length is 14 residues. CDR3 region: CASMEGAGNQPQHF. The CDR3, as DNA: TGTGCCAGCATGGAGGGGGCTGGGAATCAGCCCCAGCATTTT.

The chain combines TRBV20-1 with TRBJ2-5, with TRBD2 matching over 11 bases. Unmatched junction bases numbered 9, after V lost 3 bases and J lost 3 bases. Germline V gene sequence: CDR1 DFQATT, CDR2 SNEGSKA (reference sequence). The CDR3 runs to 16 residues. In nucleotides, the CDR3 is TGCAGTGCTAGTCTCCTGGCTAGCGGGGGGAAAGAGACCCAGTACTTC. Residues: CSASLLASGGKETQYF.

The V gene is TRBV29-1, the J gene TRBJ2-3, with TRBD1 identical over 8 bases. The V gene end was trimmed by 2 bases and the J gene end by 3 bases; junction bases not matched to a gene: 10. Germline lookup yields CDR1 SQVTM and CDR2 ANQGSEA. This CDR3 spans 16 amino acids. The CDR3 is CSVEHIQGAGTDTQYF. The CDR3, as DNA: TGCAGCGTTGAACATATTCAGGGGGCTGGGACAGATACGCAGTATTTT.

This clonotype was picked up one time. The rearrangement joins TRBV5-1 to TRBJ1-5; D is unclear. This CDR3 spans 14 amino acids. The V and J ends lost 0 bases and 4 bases respectively, with 8 bases between them. Germline CDR1 and CDR2: SGHRS and YFSETQ. CDR3 bases: TGCGCCAGCAGCTTGGAGTCAGGTAATCAGCCCCAGCATTTT. It yields the protein CASSLESGNQPQHF.

The CDR3 is CASSPDRGGSHEQYF. The CDR3 nucleotides are TGTGCCAGCTCACCGGACAGGGGAGGAAGCCACGAGCAGTACTTC. The J gene is TRBJ2-7, the V gene TRBV18; 9 bases agree with TRBD1. With 3 bases clipped from V and 5 bases from J, the junction kept 8 bases outside the gene matches. CDR1 and CDR2 from the germline V gene are KGHSH and LQKENI. CDR3 size: 15 residues.

This chain joins TRBV9 and TRBJ2-2; D is tentatively TRBD1 or TRBD2 (5 bases each). Germline-derived CDR1 and CDR2 are SGDLS and YYNGEE. The CDR3 has 14 residues. The ends were cut back, 4 bases at V and 6 bases at J, with 13 bases in the middle. The CDR3 spells CASSPSPGPGELFF. The CDR3 nucleotides read TGTGCCAGCAGCCCATCCCCGGGGCCCGGGGAGCTGTTTTTT.

The chain carries TRBV4-3 and TRBJ2-2, with D possibly matching TRBD1 (5 bases). The ends were cut back, 0 bases at V and 7 bases at J, with 12 bases in the middle. This CDR3 has 15 residues. Germline values: CDR1 LGHNA, CDR2 YSLEER. This chain's CDR3 is CASSQEVGLDGELFF. In DNA form, the CDR3 reads TGCGCCAGCAGCCAAGAAGTGGGGCTAGACGGGGAGCTGTTTTTT.

The genes are TRBV4-2 and TRBJ1-2, with D unresolved. The CDR3 is 15 residues long. Deletions cut 0 bases from V and 5 bases from J, with 13 bases between. The germline CDR1 and CDR2 sequences are LGHNA and YNFKEQ. The DNA for the CDR3 is TGTGCCAGCAGCCAAGATCTGGGCAGTGGTTATGGCTACACCTTC. Translating gives CASSQDLGSGYGYTF.

The chain uses TRBV5-1 and TRBJ1-2; D uncertain. Trimming cost V 4 bases and J 4 bases, with 11 bases left between them. CDR3 length: 13 amino acids. Per germline, CDR1 SGHRS and CDR2 YFSETQ. CDR3 bases: TGCGCCAGCAGCCCGGAGACATTCTATGGCTACACCTTC. It codes for CASSPETFYGYTF.

The chain links TRBV18 to TRBJ2-6; the D is unclear. Trimming stripped 1 base from V and 6 bases from J, with 10 bases between. Germline CDR1 and CDR2: KGHSH and LQKENI. The CDR3 length is 15 residues. The CDR3 reads CASSPRPAEANVLTF. Here the CDR3 DNA reads TGTGCCAGCTCACCACGACCCGCGGAGGCCAACGTCCTGACTTTC.

J is TRBJ2-7 and V is TRBV4-3; TRBD1 matches 8 bases. Germline CDR1 LGHNA, CDR2 YSLEER. The CDR3 runs 15 residues. V was clipped by 1 base and J by 4 bases; unmatched bases: 6. This CDR3 is CASSQATGGQYEQYF. In DNA, the CDR3 is TGCGCCAGCAGCCAAGCCACAGGGGGTCAATACGAGCAGTACTTC.

V and J are TRBV7-9 and TRBJ2-7; TRBD1 agrees at 11 bases. J was trimmed by 4 bases and V by 4 bases; bases with no gene match: 3. Germline values: CDR1 SEHNR, CDR2 FQNEAQ (reference sequence). This CDR3 spans 14 amino acids. In DNA form, the CDR3 reads TGTGCCAGCAGCTGGACAGGGGGCACGTACGAGCAGTACTTC. This translates into CASSWTGGTYEQYF. Complete variable domain (other parts from reference TRBV7-9 and TRBJ2-7): DTGVSQNPRHKITKRGQNVTFRCDPISEHNRLYWYRQTLGQGPEFLTYFQNEAQLEKSRLLSDRFSAERPKGSFSTLEIQRTEQGDSAMYLCASSWTGGTYEQYFGPGTRLTVT.

CDR3 residues: CASSLTAINTEAFF. CDR3 bases: TGCGCCAGCAGCTTGACAGCTATTAACACTGAAGCTTTCTTT. This chain links TRBV5-1 with TRBJ1-1; D gene unclear. The CDR3 contains 14 residues. The V gene's germline CDR1 is SGHRS and CDR2 YFSETQ. Trimming took off 1 base at V and 2 bases at J, with 9 bases between the two ends.

This rearrangement joins TRBV20-1 to TRBJ1-4; possibly TRBD1 for D (5 bases). CDR1 is DFQATT, CDR2 SNEGSKA, per germline (reference sequence). V was trimmed by 3 bases and J by 5 bases, leaving 10 bases between them. The CDR3 runs to 13 residues. CDR3: CSARSGPNEKLFF. In nucleotides, the CDR3 is TGCAGTGCTAGGTCAGGGCCGAATGAAAAACTGTTTTTT.

This chain links TRBV7-2 with TRBJ1-2; D uncertain. CDR3 length equals 11 residues. CDR1 is SGHTA, CDR2 FQGNSA, per germline. V lost 5 bases, J lost 7 bases, and 8 bases lay in between. CDR3 nucleotide sequence: TGTGCCAGCAGCCGCTTGGTTGGCTACACCTTC. Residues: CASSRLVGYTF.

V usage is TRBV12-3 or TRBV12-4 and J usage is TRBJ2-7, with D hard to call. The germline V and J ends were trimmed by 3 bases and 9 bases, with 15 bases remaining between them. The CDR3 consists of 13 residues. CDR3 sequence reads: CASSLKSKERQYF. The CDR3 coding sequence is TGTGCCAGCAGTTTGAAAAGCAAGGAGCGGCAGTACTTC.